The rows below give T cell receptor beta chains drawn from one sample of a study of T cell responses to AZD1222 COVID-19 vaccine. Clones were read by immunoSEQ multiplex PCR, and TCRdb kept only the in-frame ones, dropping some. The table lists roughly 140,000 clones, approximately 91% of them singletons. The source material was peripheral blood, sampled on day 0 of AZD1222 vaccination. The origin of the receptors is an adult in good health. CDR3s include the opening cysteine and the closing phenylalanine or tryptophan. D genes are given only for firm matches. Clone size appears in some rows only: once, few, many, or a class for an expanded clone.

CDR3 protein: CASSYEGSSPLHF
CDR3 DNA: TGTGCCAGCAGTTACGAGGGGAGCTCACCCCTCCACTTT
clone size: NA
J gene: TRBJ1-6
D gene: NA
V gene: TRBV6-5
CDR3 length: 13

CDR3 protein: CASSLYTGGDNEKLFF
CDR3 DNA: TGTGCCAGCAGCCTATACACAGGGGGCGATAATGAAAAACTGTTTTTT
clone size: NA
J gene: TRBJ1-4
D gene: TRBD1
V gene: TRBV5-8
CDR3 length: 16

CDR3 protein: CASSLSWGGNQPQHF
CDR3 DNA: TGTGCCAGCAGCTTGTCCTGGGGGGGCAATCAGCCCCAGCATTTT
clone size: NA
J gene: TRBJ1-5
D gene: NA
V gene: TRBV5-5
CDR3 length: 15

CDR3 protein: CASSLTQGRHGYTF
CDR3 DNA: TGCGCCAGCAGCCTAACACAGGGGCGGCATGGCTACACCTTC
clone size: once
J gene: TRBJ1-2
D gene: TRBD1
V gene: TRBV5-1
CDR3 length: 14

CDR3 protein: CASSRTSGGYLDTQYF
CDR3 DNA: TGTGCCAGCAGTAGGACTAGCGGGGGATACCTAGATACGCAGTATTTT
clone size: once
J gene: TRBJ2-3
D gene: TRBD2
V gene: TRBV27
CDR3 length: 16

CDR3 protein: CASSYYGDSDGELFF
CDR3 DNA: TGTGCCAGCAGTTACTACGGGGACTCGGACGGGGAGCTGTTTTTT
clone size: NA
J gene: TRBJ2-2
D gene: NA
V gene: TRBV6-5
CDR3 length: 15

CDR3 protein: CASSLLRETQYF
CDR3 DNA: TGTGCCAGCAGCTTGCTACGAGAGACCCAGTACTTC
clone size: few
J gene: TRBJ2-5
D gene: NA
V gene: TRBV5-6
CDR3 length: 12

CDR3 protein: CASSLGGGRVKNIQYF
CDR3 DNA: TGCGCCAGCAGCTTGGGAGGAGGGCGCGTCAAAAACATTCAGTACTTC
clone size: NA
J gene: TRBJ2-4
D gene: NA
V gene: TRBV5-1
CDR3 length: 16

CDR3 protein: CASSRVLGGGSEAFF
CDR3 DNA: TGTGCCAGCAGCAGGGTCCTAGGGGGAGGATCTGAAGCTTTCTTT
clone size: NA
J gene: TRBJ1-1
D gene: NA
V gene: TRBV28
CDR3 length: 15

CDR3 protein: CASSIGLIGGSPLHF
CDR3 DNA: TGTGCCAGTAGTATAGGCCTGATAGGGGGCTCACCCCTCCACTTT
clone size: NA
J gene: TRBJ1-6
D gene: TRBD1
V gene: TRBV19
CDR3 length: 15

CDR3 protein: CASSLLTGEKLFF
CDR3 DNA: TGTGCCAGCAGCTTATTGACGGGCGAAAAACTGTTTTTT
clone size: NA
J gene: TRBJ1-4
D gene: NA
V gene: TRBV7-9
CDR3 length: 13

CDR3 protein: CATSRDNTVNYGYTF
CDR3 DNA: TGTGCCACCAGCAGAGATAATACAGTCAATTATGGCTACACCTTC
clone size: NA
J gene: TRBJ1-2
D gene: NA
V gene: TRBV15
CDR3 length: 15

CDR3 protein: CASANGWTYGYTF
CDR3 DNA: TGTGCTAGTGCCAACGGGTGGACCTATGGCTACACCTTC
clone size: few
J gene: TRBJ1-2
D gene: NA
V gene: TRBV12-5
CDR3 length: 13

CDR3 protein: CASSLSQGWGEQFF
CDR3 DNA: TGTGCCAGCAGTTTAAGCCAGGGGTGGGGTGAGCAGTTCTTC
clone size: NA
J gene: TRBJ2-1
D gene: NA
V gene: TRBV28
CDR3 length: 14

CDR3 protein: CASSPLMLQGYGYTF
CDR3 DNA: TGTGCCAGCAGCCCCCTCATGCTCCAGGGCTATGGCTACACCTTC
clone size: NA
J gene: TRBJ1-2
D gene: NA
V gene: TRBV14
CDR3 length: 15

CDR3 protein: CAWSGSYTEAFF
CDR3 DNA: TGTGCCTGGAGCGGATCCTACACTGAAGCTTTCTTT
clone size: NA
J gene: TRBJ1-1
D gene: NA
V gene: TRBV30
CDR3 length: 12

CDR3 protein: CSVGGQGLAENTGELFF
CDR3 DNA: TGCAGCGTTGGGGGACAGGGACTAGCGGAGAACACCGGGGAGCTGTTTTTT
clone size: NA
J gene: TRBJ2-2
D gene: TRBD2
V gene: TRBV29-1
CDR3 length: 17

CDR3 protein: CASSPNRPANYGYTF
CDR3 DNA: TGTGCCAGCTCACCAAACAGGCCAGCTAACTATGGCTACACCTTC
clone size: NA
J gene: TRBJ1-2
D gene: NA
V gene: TRBV18
CDR3 length: 15

CDR3 protein: CASSRDIHGYTF
CDR3 DNA: TGTGCCAGCAGCCGGGACATTCATGGCTACACCTTC
clone size: NA
J gene: TRBJ1-2
D gene: NA
V gene: TRBV7-9
CDR3 length: 12

CDR3 protein: CASRDTSSGNTIYF
CDR3 DNA: TGTGCCAGCCGGGACACGAGCTCTGGAAACACCATATATTTT
clone size: NA
J gene: TRBJ1-3
D gene: NA
V gene: TRBV19
CDR3 length: 14

CDR3 protein: CASRGLTGRNSPLHF
CDR3 DNA: TGTGCCAGCAGAGGACTGACAGGGCGAAATTCACCCCTCCACTTT
clone size: NA
J gene: TRBJ1-6
D gene: TRBD1
V gene: TRBV6-5
CDR3 length: 15

CDR3 protein: CASSFGTAEQYF
CDR3 DNA: TGTGCCAGCAGCTTCGGGACAGCCGAGCAGTACTTC
clone size: NA
J gene: TRBJ2-7
D gene: TRBD1
V gene: TRBV7-9
CDR3 length: 12

CDR3 protein: CASSPPGLAGGTYNEQFF
CDR3 DNA: TGTGCCAGCTCACCACCGGGACTAGCGGGAGGTACCTACAATGAGCAGTTCTTC
clone size: NA
J gene: TRBJ2-1
D gene: TRBD2
V gene: TRBV18
CDR3 length: 18

CDR3 protein: CASSTTVLDEQFF
CDR3 DNA: TGTGCCAGCAGCACTACGGTGTTAGATGAGCAGTTCTTC
clone size: NA
J gene: TRBJ2-1
D gene: NA
V gene: TRBV5-6
CDR3 length: 13

CDR3 protein: CASSLYNYGYTF
CDR3 DNA: TGTGCCAGCAGCTTGTATAACTATGGCTACACCTTC
clone size: NA
J gene: TRBJ1-2
D gene: NA
V gene: TRBV5-6
CDR3 length: 12

CDR3 protein: CASSPLGGYGEQFF
CDR3 DNA: TGTGCCAGCAGCCCGCTAGGGGGATACGGTGAGCAGTTCTTC
clone size: NA
J gene: TRBJ2-1
D gene: NA
V gene: TRBV7-3
CDR3 length: 14

CDR3 protein: CASRSPGGSTDTQYF
CDR3 DNA: TGCGCCAGCAGGAGTCCCGGCGGTTCTACAGATACGCAGTATTTT
clone size: NA
J gene: TRBJ2-3
D gene: NA
V gene: TRBV4-1
CDR3 length: 15

CDR3 protein: CASSLGTGWGYTF
CDR3 DNA: TGTGCCAGCAGTTTAGGGACAGGGTGGGGCTACACCTTC
clone size: NA
J gene: TRBJ1-2
D gene: TRBD1
V gene: TRBV12-3/TRBV12-4
CDR3 length: 13

CDR3 protein: CAWSVMGPYEQYF
CDR3 DNA: TGTGCCTGGTCAGTGATGGGGCCCTACGAGCAGTACTTC
clone size: NA
J gene: TRBJ2-7
D gene: NA
V gene: TRBV30
CDR3 length: 13

CDR3 protein: CASSLGQGLYNEQFF
CDR3 DNA: TGTGCCAGCAGTTTGGGGCAGGGCCTCTACAATGAGCAGTTCTTC
clone size: NA
J gene: TRBJ2-1
D gene: NA
V gene: TRBV28
CDR3 length: 15

CDR3 protein: CASSMGQVNTEAFF
CDR3 DNA: TGTGCCAGCAGCATGGGACAGGTGAACACTGAAGCTTTCTTT
clone size: NA
J gene: TRBJ1-1
D gene: TRBD1
V gene: TRBV7-9
CDR3 length: 14

CDR3 protein: CASSLLASGVSGELFF
CDR3 DNA: TGTGCCAGCAGCTTACTTGCTAGCGGTGTTTCCGGGGAGCTGTTTTTT
clone size: NA
J gene: TRBJ2-2
D gene: TRBD2
V gene: TRBV11-2
CDR3 length: 16

CDR3 protein: CASSLEAGPTRADTQYF
CDR3 DNA: TGTGCCAGCAGCCTCGAAGCAGGACCCACAAGGGCAGATACGCAGTATTTT
clone size: NA
J gene: TRBJ2-3
D gene: NA
V gene: TRBV7-8
CDR3 length: 17

CDR3 protein: CASSVNSGINYGYTF
CDR3 DNA: TGTGCCAGCAGCGTCAACTCAGGGATTAACTATGGCTACACCTTC
clone size: NA
J gene: TRBJ1-2
D gene: NA
V gene: TRBV7-8
CDR3 length: 15

CDR3 protein: CASSPWASGGLTDTQYF
CDR3 DNA: TGTGCCAGCTCACCATGGGCTAGCGGGGGACTCACAGATACGCAGTATTTT
clone size: NA
J gene: TRBJ2-3
D gene: TRBD2
V gene: TRBV18
CDR3 length: 17

CDR3 protein: CASSQVGAYGHTF
CDR3 DNA: TGCGCCAGCAGCCAAGTCGGGGCCTATGGCCACACCTTC
clone size: NA
J gene: TRBJ1-2
D gene: NA
V gene: TRBV4-1
CDR3 length: 13

CDR3 protein: CATSRDWGGGELFF
CDR3 DNA: TGTGCCACCAGCAGAGACTGGGGGGGCGGGGAGCTGTTTTTT
clone size: once
J gene: TRBJ2-2
D gene: TRBD2
V gene: TRBV15
CDR3 length: 14

CDR3 protein: CASRKTGVQPQHF
CDR3 DNA: TGTGCCAGCAGGAAAACAGGGGTTCAGCCCCAGCATTTT
clone size: NA
J gene: TRBJ1-5
D gene: TRBD1
V gene: TRBV28
CDR3 length: 13

CDR3 protein: CASSWGQSNQPQHF
CDR3 DNA: TGTGCCAGCAGCTGGGGACAGTCAAATCAGCCCCAGCATTTT
clone size: NA
J gene: TRBJ1-5
D gene: TRBD1
V gene: TRBV3-1/TRBV3-2
CDR3 length: 14

CDR3 protein: CASSLGDRANWEAFF
CDR3 DNA: TGTGCCAGCAGTTTAGGAGACAGGGCGAACTGGGAAGCTTTCTTT
clone size: NA
J gene: TRBJ1-1
D gene: TRBD1
V gene: TRBV28
CDR3 length: 15

CDR3 protein: CASSLGIGGNTIYF
CDR3 DNA: TGTGCCAGCAGCCTAGGGATAGGCGGAAACACCATATATTTT
clone size: NA
J gene: TRBJ1-3
D gene: NA
V gene: TRBV3-1/TRBV3-2
CDR3 length: 14

CDR3 protein: CASSTVPENTEAFF
CDR3 DNA: TGTGCCAGCAGTACGGTCCCGGAGAACACTGAAGCTTTCTTT
clone size: NA
J gene: TRBJ1-1
D gene: NA
V gene: TRBV28
CDR3 length: 14